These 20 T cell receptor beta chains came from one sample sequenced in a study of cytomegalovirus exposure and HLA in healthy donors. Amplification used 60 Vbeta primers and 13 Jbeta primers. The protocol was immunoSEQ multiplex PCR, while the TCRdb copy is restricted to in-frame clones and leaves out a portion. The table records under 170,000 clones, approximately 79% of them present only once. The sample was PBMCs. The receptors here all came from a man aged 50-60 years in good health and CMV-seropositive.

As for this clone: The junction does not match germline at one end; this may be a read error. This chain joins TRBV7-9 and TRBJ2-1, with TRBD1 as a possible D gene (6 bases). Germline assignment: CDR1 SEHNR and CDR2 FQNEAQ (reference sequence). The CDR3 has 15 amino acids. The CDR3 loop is CSSSFQGPTYNEQFF. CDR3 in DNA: TGTTCCAGCAGCTTTCAGGGGCCTACCTACAATGAGCAGTTCTTC.

The CDR3 loop is CASSLRLLNTGELFF. CDR3 DNA sequence: TGTGCCAGCAGCCTGAGACTTTTGAACACCGGGGAGCTGTTTTTT. The chain employs TRBV4-2 and TRBJ2-2; D not certain. Trimming left V 4 bases short and J 1 base short, with 10 bases between. Germline V lookup: CDR1 LGHNA, CDR2 YNFKEQ. The CDR3 extends over 15 amino acids.

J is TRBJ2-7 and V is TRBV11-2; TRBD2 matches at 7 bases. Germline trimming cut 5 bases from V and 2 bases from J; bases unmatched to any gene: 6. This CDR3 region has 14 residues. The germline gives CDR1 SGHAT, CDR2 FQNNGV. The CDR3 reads CASSPSSGTYEQYF. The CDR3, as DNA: TGTGCCAGCAGCCCTTCTAGCGGAACCTACGAGCAGTACTTC.

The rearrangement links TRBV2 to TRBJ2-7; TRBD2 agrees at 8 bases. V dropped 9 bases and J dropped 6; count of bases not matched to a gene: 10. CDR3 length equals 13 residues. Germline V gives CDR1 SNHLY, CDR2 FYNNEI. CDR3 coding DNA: TGTGCCAGTAGCGGAGCGGGAGCTTCCGAGCAGTACTTC. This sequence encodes CASSGAGASEQYF.

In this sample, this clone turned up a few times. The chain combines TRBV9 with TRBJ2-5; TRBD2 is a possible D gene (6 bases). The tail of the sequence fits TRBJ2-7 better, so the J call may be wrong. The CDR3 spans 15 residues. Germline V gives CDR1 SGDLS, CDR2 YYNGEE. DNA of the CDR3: TGTGCCAGCAGCCCCAGGGATAGCGGCATCTACGAGCAGTACTTC. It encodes CASSPRDSGIYEQYF.

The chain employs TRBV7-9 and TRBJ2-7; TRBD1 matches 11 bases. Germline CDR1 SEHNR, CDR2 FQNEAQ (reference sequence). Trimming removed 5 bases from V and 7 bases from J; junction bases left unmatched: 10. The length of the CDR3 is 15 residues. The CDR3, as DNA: TGTGCCAGCAGCGATAGGACAGGGGGCGGGCAGGAGCAGTACTTC. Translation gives CASSDRTGGGQEQYF.

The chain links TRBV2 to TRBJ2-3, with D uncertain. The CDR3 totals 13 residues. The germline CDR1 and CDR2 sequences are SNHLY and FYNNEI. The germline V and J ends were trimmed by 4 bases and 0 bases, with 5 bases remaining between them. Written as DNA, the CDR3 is TGTGCCAGCAGTGTCGGGAGCACAGATACGCAGTATTTT. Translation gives CASSVGSTDTQYF.

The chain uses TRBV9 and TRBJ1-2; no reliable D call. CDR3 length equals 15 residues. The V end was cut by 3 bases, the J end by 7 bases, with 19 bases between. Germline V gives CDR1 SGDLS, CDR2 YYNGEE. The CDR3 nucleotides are TGTGCCAGCAGCGAGCCGAGAGGGCATCGATCTGGCTACACCTTC. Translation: CASSEPRGHRSGYTF.

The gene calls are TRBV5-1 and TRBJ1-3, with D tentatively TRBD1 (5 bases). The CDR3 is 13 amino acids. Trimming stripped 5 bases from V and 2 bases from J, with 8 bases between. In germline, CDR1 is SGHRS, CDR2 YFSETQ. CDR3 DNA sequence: TGCGCCAGCAGAGGGGATCCTGGAAACACCATATATTTT. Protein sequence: CASRGDPGNTIYF.

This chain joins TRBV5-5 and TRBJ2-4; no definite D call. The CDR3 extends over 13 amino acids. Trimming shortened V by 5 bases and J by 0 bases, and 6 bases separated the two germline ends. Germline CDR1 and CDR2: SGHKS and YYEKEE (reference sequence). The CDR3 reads CASSQLAKNIQYF. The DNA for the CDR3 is TGTGCCAGCAGTCAACTAGCCAAAAACATTCAGTACTTC.

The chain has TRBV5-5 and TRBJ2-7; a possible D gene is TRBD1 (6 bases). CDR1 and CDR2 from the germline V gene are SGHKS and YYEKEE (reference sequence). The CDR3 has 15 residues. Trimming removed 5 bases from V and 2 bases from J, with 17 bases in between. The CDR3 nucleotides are TGTGCCAGCAGAAAGGGACAACGAGAAACCTACGAGCAGTACTTC. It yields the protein CASRKGQRETYEQYF.

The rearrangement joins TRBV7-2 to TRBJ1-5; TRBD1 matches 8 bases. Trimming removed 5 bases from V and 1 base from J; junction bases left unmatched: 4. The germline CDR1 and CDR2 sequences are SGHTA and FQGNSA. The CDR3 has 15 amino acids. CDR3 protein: CASSRTGMSNQPQHF. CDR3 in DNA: TGTGCCAGCAGCCGGACAGGGATGAGCAATCAGCCCCAGCATTTT.

The CDR3 coding sequence is TGTGCCAGCAGTGTCAACGGACTGGGCGACACTGAAGCTTTCTTT. Its protein is CASSVNGLGDTEAFF. The rearrangement links TRBV6-5 to TRBJ1-1; D is uncertain. Per germline, CDR1 MNHEY and CDR2 SVGAGI. V shed 5 bases and J shed 3 bases, with 16 bases lying between them. The CDR3 contains 15 residues.

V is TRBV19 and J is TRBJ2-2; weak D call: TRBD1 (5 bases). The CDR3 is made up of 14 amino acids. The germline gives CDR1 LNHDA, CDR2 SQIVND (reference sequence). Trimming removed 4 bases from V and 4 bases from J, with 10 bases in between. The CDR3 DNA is TGTGCCAGTAGTAAGGGGCTCGGCACCGGGGAGCTGTTTTTT. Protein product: CASSKGLGTGELFF.

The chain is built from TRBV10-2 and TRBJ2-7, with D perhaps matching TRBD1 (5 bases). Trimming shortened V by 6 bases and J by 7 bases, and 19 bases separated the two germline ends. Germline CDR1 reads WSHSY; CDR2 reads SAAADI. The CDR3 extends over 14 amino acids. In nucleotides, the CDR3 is TGCGCCAGCAGAGAAGTTGGTCAGGGCGGAGAGCAGTACTTC. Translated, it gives CASREVGQGGEQYF.

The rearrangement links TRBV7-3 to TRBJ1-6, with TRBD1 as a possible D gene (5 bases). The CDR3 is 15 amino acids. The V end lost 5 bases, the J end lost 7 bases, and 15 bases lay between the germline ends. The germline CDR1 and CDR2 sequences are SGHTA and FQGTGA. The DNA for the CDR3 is TGTGCCAGCAGCCTCAACCAGGGTATCAATTCACCCCTCCACTTT. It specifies CASSLNQGINSPLHF.

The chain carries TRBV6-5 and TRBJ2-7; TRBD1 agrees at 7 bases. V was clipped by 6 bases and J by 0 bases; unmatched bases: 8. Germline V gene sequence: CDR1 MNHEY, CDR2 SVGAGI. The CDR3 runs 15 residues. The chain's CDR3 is CASSPGWDSSYEQYF. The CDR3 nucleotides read TGTGCCAGCAGCCCTGGTTGGGACAGCTCCTACGAGCAGTACTTC.

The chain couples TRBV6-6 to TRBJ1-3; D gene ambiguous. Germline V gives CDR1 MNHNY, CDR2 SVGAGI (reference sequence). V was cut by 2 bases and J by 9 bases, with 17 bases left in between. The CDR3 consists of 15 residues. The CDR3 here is CASSYHLGISGTIYF. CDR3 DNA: TGTGCCAGCAGTTACCATCTTGGAATTTCGGGCACCATATATTTT.

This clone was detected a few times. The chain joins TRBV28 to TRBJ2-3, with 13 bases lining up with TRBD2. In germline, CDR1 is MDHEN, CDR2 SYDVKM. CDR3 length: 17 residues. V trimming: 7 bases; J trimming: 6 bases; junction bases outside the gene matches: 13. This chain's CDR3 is CASTQSGTSGNLDTQYF. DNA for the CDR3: TGTGCCAGCACCCAATCCGGGACTAGCGGGAATCTGGATACGCAGTATTTT.

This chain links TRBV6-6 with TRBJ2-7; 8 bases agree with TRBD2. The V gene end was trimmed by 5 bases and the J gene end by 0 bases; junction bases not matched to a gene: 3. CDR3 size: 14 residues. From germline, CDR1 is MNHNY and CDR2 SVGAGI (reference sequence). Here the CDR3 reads CASSKSGSSYEQYF. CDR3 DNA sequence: TGTGCCAGCAGTAAAAGCGGGAGCTCCTACGAGCAGTACTTC.